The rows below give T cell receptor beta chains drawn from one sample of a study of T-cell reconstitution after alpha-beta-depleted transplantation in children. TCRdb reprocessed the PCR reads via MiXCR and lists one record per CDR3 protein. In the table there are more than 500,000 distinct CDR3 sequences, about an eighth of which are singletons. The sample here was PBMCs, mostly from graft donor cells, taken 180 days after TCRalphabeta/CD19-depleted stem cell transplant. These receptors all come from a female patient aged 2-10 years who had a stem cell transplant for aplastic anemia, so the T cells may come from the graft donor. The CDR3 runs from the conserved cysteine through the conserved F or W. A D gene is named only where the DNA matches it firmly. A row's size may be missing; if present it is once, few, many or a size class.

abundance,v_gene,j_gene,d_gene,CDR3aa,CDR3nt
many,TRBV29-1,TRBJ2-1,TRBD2,CSVDLYGRTYNEQFF,TGCAGCGTTGACCTTTACGGGAGGACCTACAATGAGCAGTTCTTC
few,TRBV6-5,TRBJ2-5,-,CASSYYTGSRETQYF,TGTGCCAGCAGTTACTATACAGGGAGCCGCGAGACCCAGTACTTC
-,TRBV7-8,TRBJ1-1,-,CASSLGSTGMNTEAFF,TGTGCCAGCAGCTTAGGGAGTACGGGCATGAACACTGAAGCTTTCTTT
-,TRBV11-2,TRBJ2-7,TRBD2,CASSRSGVGSGRSYEQYF,TGTGCCAGCAGCCGATCCGGGGTAGGTAGCGGGAGGTCCTACGAGCAGTACTTC
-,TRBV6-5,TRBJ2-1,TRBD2,CASSYRGTSGNYEQFF,TGTGCCAGCAGTTACAGGGGGACTAGCGGGAACTATGAGCAGTTCTTC
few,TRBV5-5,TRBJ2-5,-,CASSNGWGSRSQETQYF,TGTGCCAGCAGCAATGGGTGGGGATCGAGGTCTCAAGAGACCCAGTACTTC
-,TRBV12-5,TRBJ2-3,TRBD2,CASGLAPGGGASTDTQYF,TGTGCTAGTGGTTTGGCCCCGGGGGGAGGGGCTAGCACAGATACGCAGTATTTT
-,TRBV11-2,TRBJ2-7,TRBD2,CASSFELAGSVGREQYF,TGTGCCAGCAGCTTTGAACTAGCGGGTTCGGTAGGGCGCGAGCAGTACTTC
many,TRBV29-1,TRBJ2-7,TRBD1,CSVEVGDSTYEQYF,TGCAGCGTTGAAGTAGGGGACAGCACCTACGAGCAGTACTTC
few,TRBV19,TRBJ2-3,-,CASSPRGVEAPDTDTQYF,TGTGCCAGTAGTCCCCGGGGTGTGGAAGCGCCAGACACAGATACGCAGTATTTT
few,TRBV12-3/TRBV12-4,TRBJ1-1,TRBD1,CASSQGAMNTEAFF,TGTGCCAGCAGTCAGGGGGCTATGAACACTGAAGCTTTCTTT
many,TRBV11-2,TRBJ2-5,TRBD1,CASSLGDQGTWWTGQETQYF,TGTGCCAGCAGCTTAGGGGATCAGGGTACTTGGTGGACAGGCCAAGAGACCCAGTACTTC
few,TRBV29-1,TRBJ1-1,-,CSVERTNPPTEAFF,TGCAGCGTTGAACGGACTAACCCCCCGACTGAAGCTTTCTTT